What follows is one T cell receptor (beta chain) and its context. The entry originates in a study of control samples from healthy donors and cancer patients. Germline loops: CDR1 SGHTA, CDR2 FQGTGA. V was pared by 9 bases and J by 5 bases, with 8 bases of the junction left unmatched. The CDR3 extends over 14 amino acids. The repertoire was sequenced with immunoSEQ multiplex PCR; TCRdb's copy has only in-frame clones and lacks some. The table records about 150,000 clones, 94% of them present only once. This clonotype was sampled from a man aged 35 to 55 in good health. The material sequenced was blood. The rearrangement links TRBV7-3 to TRBJ2-5, with 11 bases matching TRBD2. This CDR3 is CASKTSGALETQYF. As DNA, the CDR3 is TGTGCCAGTAAGACTAGCGGGGCACTTGAGACCCAGTACTTC.